These 13 T cell receptor beta chains originate from one sample sequenced in a study of blood T cell repertoires in COVID-19. Here immunoSEQ multiplex PCR was the method, and the copy in TCRdb shows in-frame clones only, minus some. The repertoire holds 55,000 to 75,000 clones, with about 70% as singletons. The sequenced material came from peripheral blood. All receptors derive from a man between 60 and 70 years old with acute or convalescent COVID-19.

The chain links TRBV21-1 to TRBJ2-3; TRBD2 was called by the table and not checked on the DNA. TRBV21-1 represents a pseudogene. The CDR3 loop spans 17 amino acids. This CDR3 reads CASSQLGGLAGGHTQYF. The CDR3 bases are TGTGCCAGCAGCCAGCTCGGTGGACTAGCGGGAGGCCATACGCAGTATTTT.

As DNA, the CDR3 is TGTGCCAGCCGTTTAGGGACAGGGTTAAACTATGGCTACACCTTC. It encodes CASRLGTGLNYGYTF. The chain employs TRBV6-5 and TRBJ1-2; 9 nucleotides match TRBD1. J was trimmed by 2 bases and V by 8 bases; bases with no gene match: 9. CDR3 length: 15 amino acids. The germline gives CDR1 MNHEY, CDR2 SVGAGI.

The chain recombines TRBV5-4 with TRBJ2-5, with 14 bases matching TRBD2. Germline-derived CDR1 and CDR2 are SGHNT and YYREEE (reference sequence). The junction had 1 base not matched to a gene; V was cut back by 4 bases and J by 2 bases. This CDR3 spans 15 amino acids. The DNA for the CDR3 is TGTGCCAGCAGCCGGACTAGCGGGGGGCAAGAGACCCAGTACTTC. Amino acid sequence: CASSRTSGGQETQYF.

The chain combines TRBV9 with TRBJ1-1, with a tentative D call TRBD1 (6 bases). V dropped 3 bases and J dropped 0 bases, with 12 bases sitting between them. The CDR3 extends over 15 amino acids. The germline V gene encodes CDR1 SGDLS and CDR2 YYNGEE. The CDR3 DNA sequence: TGTGCCAGCAGCGCAGGGGCGAGTATGAACACTGAAGCTTTCTTT. Translation: CASSAGASMNTEAFF.

The rearrangement joins TRBV6-5 to TRBJ2-3; D call uncertain. The CDR3 loop spans 14 amino acids. Germline-derived CDR1 and CDR2 are MNHEY and SVGAGI. The V end lost 9 bases, the J end lost 2 bases, and 15 bases lay between the germline ends. For the CDR3, the DNA is TGTGCCAGTACCCCGGGTTACAACACAGATACGCAGTATTTT. This sequence encodes CASTPGYNTDTQYF.

The genes are TRBV5-4 and TRBJ2-5, with D possibly TRBD2 on 6 matching bases. Per the germline V gene, CDR1 is SGHNT and CDR2 is YYREEE (reference sequence). The ends were cut back, 4 bases at V and 3 bases at J, with 16 bases in the middle. The length of the CDR3 is 15 residues. The CDR3 loop is CASSPSGGAEETQYF. As DNA, the CDR3 is TGTGCCAGCAGCCCAAGCGGCGGGGCAGAAGAGACCCAGTACTTC.

The V call is TRBV5-1, the J call TRBJ2-4; 10 nucleotides align to TRBD1. V shed 4 bases, J shed 2 bases, and the junction held 12 bases outside the gene matches. CDR1 and CDR2 (germline): SGHRS, YFSETQ. The CDR3 has 18 residues. CDR3 amino acids: CASSPQMTGGATKNIQYF. DNA for the CDR3: TGCGCCAGCAGCCCGCAGATGACAGGGGGCGCAACCAAAAACATTCAGTACTTC.

The chain couples TRBV7-8 to TRBJ2-7, with D maybe TRBD2 (6 bases). Germline CDR1 is SGHVS and CDR2 is FQNEAQ. The V end lost 9 bases, the J end lost 1 base, and 13 bases lay between the germline ends. CDR3 length: 13 residues. CDR3 residues: CASARGLSYEQYF. CDR3 nucleotides: TGTGCCAGTGCGCGGGGCCTATCCTACGAGCAGTACTTC.

The chain has TRBV5-1 and TRBJ2-1, with 7 bases aligning to TRBD1. J gave up 8 bases and V 4 bases, and 9 bases lay outside the gene matches. This CDR3 spans 14 amino acids. CDR1 SGHRS and CDR2 YFSETQ come from the germline V gene. CDR3 bases: TGCGCCAGCAGCGTCAGGGGGACAGCGGATGAGCAGTTCTTC. Amino acid sequence: CASSVRGTADEQFF.

The chain joins TRBV12-5 to TRBJ1-1, with 10 nucleotides matching TRBD1. V was pared by 4 bases and J by 4 bases, with 9 bases of the junction left unmatched. Germline assignment: CDR1 LGHNT and CDR2 FRNRAP. This CDR3 is 16 amino acids long. The CDR3 is CASGSIDRTGGTEAFF. The CDR3 nucleotides read TGTGCTAGTGGTTCTATAGACCGGACAGGGGGCACTGAAGCTTTCTTT.

The V call is TRBV19, the J call TRBJ2-5, with no clear D. V lost 3 bases and J lost 7, with 6 bases in between. The germline V gene has CDR1 LNHDA and CDR2 SQIVND (reference sequence). The CDR3 covers 11 residues. DNA of the CDR3: TGTGCCAGTAGTATTTCCGGGACCCAGTACTTC. Its translation is CASSISGTQYF.

In nucleotides, the CDR3 is TGTGCCAGCAGTTCGAGCGGGGGGTTATACAATGAGCAGTTCTTC. This sequence encodes CASSSSGGLYNEQFF. The chain links TRBV9 to TRBJ2-1; 9 bases map to TRBD2. The V segment lost 5 bases and the J segment 4 bases; nucleotides outside the gene matches: 7. CDR3 length equals 15 residues. Germline lookup yields CDR1 SGDLS and CDR2 YYNGEE.

The chain has TRBV7-9 and TRBJ1-2; D is uncertain. The germline V gene encodes CDR1 SEHNR and CDR2 FQNEAQ (reference sequence). The germline V and J ends were trimmed by 5 bases and 0 bases, with 22 bases remaining between them. This CDR3 has 18 amino acids. CDR3 protein: CASSPNHREGPTNYGYTF. The CDR3 DNA reads TGTGCCAGCAGCCCCAACCACCGAGAGGGTCCTACTAACTATGGCTACACCTTC.